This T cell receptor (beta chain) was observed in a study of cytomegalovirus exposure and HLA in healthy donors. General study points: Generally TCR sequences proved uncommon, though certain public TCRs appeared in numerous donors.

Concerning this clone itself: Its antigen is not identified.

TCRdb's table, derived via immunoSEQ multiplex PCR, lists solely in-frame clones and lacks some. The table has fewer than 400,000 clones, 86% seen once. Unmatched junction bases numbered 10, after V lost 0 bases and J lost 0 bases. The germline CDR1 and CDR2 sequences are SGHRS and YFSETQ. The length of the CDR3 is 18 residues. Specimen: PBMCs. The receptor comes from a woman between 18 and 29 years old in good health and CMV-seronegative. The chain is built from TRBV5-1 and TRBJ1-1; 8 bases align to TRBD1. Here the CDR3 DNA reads TGCGCCAGCAGCTTGGACAGGGGGGATCGAGATCTGAACACTGAAGCTTTCTTT. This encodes CASSLDRGDRDLNTEAFF.